This T cell receptor beta chain was profiled in a study of CD8+ T cells in alopecia areata. On the study more broadly: The tofacitinib course ran for 6 to 18 months and was followed by 6 months off drug. Notes on the study in general: Scalp and blood retained many expanded lesional clones during tofacitinib.

Sample treatment: oral pan-JAK inhibitor, 5-10 mg twice daily. Per the germline V gene, CDR1 is SGHRS and CDR2 is YFSETQ. The CDR3 is 14 amino acids. V was clipped by 4 bases and J by 2 bases, with 13 bases between them. Investigators isolated RNA and reverse transcribed it into cDNA to act as the sequencing template. TCRdb's table, derived via immunoSEQ multiplex PCR, lists solely in-frame clones and lacks some. Among about 200,000 clones listed, roughly 60% were seen once. On this clone: Its antigen is still unknown.

The sequence came from a human donor with alopecia areata. The V gene is TRBV5-1, the J gene TRBJ2-7; D is perhaps TRBD1 (6 bases). The sample consisted of CD4+ T cells sorted from blood, taken at week 24, from a patient treated with tofacitinib. The CDR3 nucleotides are TGCGCCAGCAGCCGTACGGACAGAGCCTACGAGCAGTACTTC. Amino acid sequence: CASSRTDRAYEQYF.